This T cell receptor (beta chain) was recovered during a study of CD8 T cells in ankylosing spondylitis. General study points: The disease-linked clones had a CD8+ phenotype and low blood frequencies. A TCR beta motif made of fewer than ten highly homologous variants seemed typical of ankylosing spondylitis blood.

This CDR3 has 14 amino acids. From germline, CDR1 is SGHRS and CDR2 YFSETQ. Deletions cut 4 bases from V and 0 bases from J, with 8 bases between. Each CDR3 protein is one row after TCRdb ran MiXCR on the 5' RACE reads. The table lists hundreds of thousands of distinct CDR3 sequences, roughly a tenth of them singletons, with approximately 20% in the top ten. This clonotype was found many times. Antigen specificity is unknown. The clonotype comes from a male donor with ankylosing spondylitis or in good health (not recorded which). The source material was blood, either unsorted or a sorted T cell fraction (not recorded which). This chain links TRBV5-1 with TRBJ1-3; D is undetermined. The CDR3 sequence: CASSDGSSGNTIYF. The CDR3 bases are TGCGCCAGCAGCGACGGGAGCTCTGGAAACACCATATATTTT.